The 27 T cell receptor beta chains given below trace back to one sample, sequenced in a study of T cells in Graves' hyperthyroidism and ophthalmopathy. Amplified regions were TCR beta CDR3 sequences from RNA transcripts. The HTBI set primed first-round TCR CDR3 RT-PCR. Each CDR3 protein is one row after TCRdb ran MiXCR on the multiplex PCR reads. The repertoire has over 300,000 distinct CDR3 sequences, about 14% of them found once; the top ten carry approximately 10%. Sequenced input: blood. These receptors all come from a woman aged 55-70 years with Graves' hyperthyroidism.

For this clonotype: One end of the junction does not line up with germline, which may come from a read error. The rearrangement uses TRBV19 and TRBJ2-1; a weak D match, TRBD2 (5 bases). Germline lookup yields CDR1 LNHDA and CDR2 SQIVND (reference sequence). The CDR3 spans 14 residues. The CDR3 DNA reads TGTGCCAGTAGAGGACTTTACGTCTACACTGAGCAGTTCTTC. Protein: CASRGLYVYTEQFF. The complete variable domain, with remaining parts taken from reference TRBV19 and TRBJ2-1, reads DGGITQSPKYLFRKEGQNVTLSCEQNLNHDAMYWYRQDPGQGLRLIYYSQIVNDFQKGDIAEGYSVSREKKESFPLTVTSAQKNPTAFYLCASRGLYVYTEQFFGPGTRLTVL.

The chain couples TRBV7-6 to TRBJ2-1, with D uncertain. Germline loops: CDR1 SGHVS, CDR2 FNYEAQ. With 1 base removed from V and 4 bases from J, the gap between germline ends came to 14 bases. The CDR3 has 16 amino acids. CDR3 in DNA: TGTGCCAGCAGCTTAGAGAAAGCAAGGTCGTACAATGAGCAGTTCTTC. Protein product: CASSLEKARSYNEQFF.

This clonotype was seen more than once but under ten times. The chain links TRBV6-2 or TRBV6-3 to TRBJ1-5; TRBD1 aligns across 8 bases. CDR3 length: 15 residues. V lost 5 bases to trimming and J lost 11 bases; unmatched junction nucleotides: 14. Per the germline V gene, CDR1 is MNHEY and CDR2 is SVGEGT. DNA for the CDR3: TGTGCCAGCAGTACTACCGGGACAGGCCCCTCGGCCCAGCATTTT. Protein product: CASSTTGTGPSAQHF.

This chain connects TRBV20-1 to TRBJ1-2; 10 bases are shared with TRBD1. The CDR3 has 15 residues. The J segment lost 3 bases and the V segment lost 0 bases, leaving 4 bases of the junction unmatched. From germline, CDR1 is DFQATT and CDR2 SNEGSKA (reference sequence). The CDR3 sequence is CSARDYDRGHYGYTF. CDR3 bases: TGCAGTGCTAGAGATTATGACAGGGGGCACTATGGCTACACCTTC.

Comments on this clonotype: A read error may explain this, as a much larger clone is one base away. This CDR3 is missing its conserved last phenylalanine or tryptophan, likely due to a read error. The chain couples TRBV3-1 to TRBJ2-5, with 9 bases fitting TRBD2. This CDR3 is built from 15 residues. Germline CDR1 reads LGHDT; CDR2 reads YNNKEL (reference sequence). As DNA, the CDR3 is TGCGCCAGCAGCCGGGTAGCGGGAGCATCAGAGACCCAGTACCTC. This encodes CASSRVAGASETQYL.

The sample holds a few counts of this clonotype. The chain uses TRBV27 and TRBJ2-2; tentative D call: TRBD2 (5 bases). This CDR3 comprises 17 residues. Between the trimmed V and J ends, which lost 6 bases and 7 bases, there was a span of 24 bases. Looked up from germline, CDR1 is MNHEY and CDR2 is SMNVEV (reference sequence). CDR3 sequence reads: CASSRKQPKDWSGELFF. The CDR3, as DNA: TGTGCCAGCAGCCGGAAACAGCCAAAGGACTGGAGCGGGGAGCTGTTTTTT.

This clonotype has only one observation. The rearrangement links TRBV5-1 to TRBJ2-7; a weak D match, TRBD1 (6 bases). The CDR3 is made up of 16 amino acids. Trimming left V 1 base short and J 2 bases short, with 16 bases between. Germline CDR1 reads SGHRS; CDR2 reads YFSETQ. The CDR3: CASSLNRDTRAYEQYF. CDR3 bases: TGCGCCAGCAGCTTGAACCGGGACACGAGAGCCTACGAGCAGTACTTC.

This clonotype has a single count. Possible read error: a much larger clone is one base away. The gene calls are TRBV24-1 and TRBJ2-1; the match to TRBD1 covers 8 bases. Germline V lookup: CDR1 KGHDR, CDR2 SFDVKD. This CDR3 contains 19 residues. The CDR3 loop reads CATSGDRTRGGNSYNERFF. In DNA, the CDR3 is TGTGCCACCAGTGGGGACAGGACTCGCGGCGGAAACTCCTACAATGAGCGGTTCTTC.

This clonotype was seen more than once but under ten times. The CDR3 spells CAWARQGEREQYF. The CDR3 DNA reads as TGTGCCTGGGCCAGACAGGGTGAACGCGAGCAGTACTTC. V gene TRBV30 combines with J gene TRBJ2-7, with 7 bases aligning to TRBD1. CDR1 and CDR2 from the germline V gene are GTSNPN and SVGIG (reference sequence). The CDR3 is 13 amino acids. V dropped 5 bases and J dropped 6; count of bases not matched to a gene: 10.

The rearrangement joins TRBV28 to TRBJ1-1; D perhaps matches TRBD1 (6 bases). Trimming stripped 5 bases from V and 7 bases from J, with 17 bases between. The CDR3 totals 14 residues. Germline V lookup: CDR1 MDHEN, CDR2 SYDVKM. In DNA, the CDR3 is TGTGCCAGCAGTCCAGGGGTGGCAGTCAGTGAAGCTTTCTTT. As protein: CASSPGVAVSEAFF.

The rearrangement uses TRBV20-1 and TRBJ1-1; D is unclear. This CDR3 is built from 11 residues. Germline assignment: CDR1 DFQATT and CDR2 SNEGSKA (reference sequence). CDR3 sequence: CRSLGGTEAFF. For the CDR3, the DNA is TGCCGAAGCTTAGGTGGCACTGAAGCTTTCTTT.

This clonotype has at least ten counts. V gene TRBV12-3 or TRBV12-4 combines with J gene TRBJ2-5; 9 nucleotides line up with TRBD2. With V trimmed by 3 bases and J by 2 bases, 7 bases remained unmatched. This CDR3 is 16 amino acids long. CDR3: CASSFAGGLLQETQYF. CDR3 DNA sequence: TGTGCCAGCAGTTTTGCGGGAGGGCTATTACAAGAGACCCAGTACTTC.

The gene calls are TRBV4-2 and TRBJ2-5; no reliable D call. The V end was cut by 0 bases, the J end by 1 base, with 9 bases between. This CDR3 contains 15 residues. CDR1 and CDR2 (germline): LGHNA, YNFKEQ. The CDR3 DNA follows: TGTGCCAGCAGCCAAGAATCTGGGTTCCAAGAGACCCAGTACTTC. As protein: CASSQESGFQETQYF.

This clonotype was seen at least ten times. This rearrangement joins TRBV2 to TRBJ1-2; D may be TRBD1 (5 bases). The length of the CDR3 is 14 residues. The ends were cut back, 7 bases at V and 4 bases at J, with 16 bases in the middle. Germline-derived CDR1 and CDR2 are SNHLY and FYNNEI. CDR3 region: CASTEGQGSYGYTF. In nucleotides, the CDR3 is TGTGCCAGCACCGAGGGGCAGGGCAGCTATGGCTACACCTTC.

The V call is TRBV7-2, the J call TRBJ2-7, with D perhaps TRBD1 (6 bases). CDR3 length equals 16 residues. Trimming left V 3 bases short and J 4 bases short, with 19 bases between. The V gene's germline CDR1 is SGHTA and CDR2 FQGNSA. The CDR3 DNA reads TGTGCCAGCAGCTTTCCCCCCGGGACACAAAATTACGAGCAGTACTTC. Translating gives CASSFPPGTQNYEQYF.

The chain combines TRBV12-3 or TRBV12-4 with TRBJ2-1, with D possibly TRBD2 on 6 matching bases. The V end was cut by 2 bases, the J end by 9 bases, with 11 bases between. The CDR3 runs to 13 residues. CDR3 protein: CASSLREAGEQFF. The CDR3 DNA sequence: TGTGCCAGCAGTTTAAGGGAGGCAGGTGAGCAGTTCTTC.

This clonotype was counted many times. The CDR3 loop is CASTFGDTGELFF. The CDR3 DNA reads as TGTGCCAGCACTTTTGGGGACACCGGGGAGCTGTTTTTT. The V gene is TRBV6-1, the J gene TRBJ2-2; no firm D call. The CDR3 contains 13 residues. The germline V gene has CDR1 MNHNS and CDR2 SASEGT. V gave up 7 bases and J gave up 3 bases, with 9 bases separating them.

The chain has TRBV27 and TRBJ2-1; no clear D. Germline loops: CDR1 MNHEY, CDR2 SMNVEV (reference sequence). The CDR3 sequence is 11 residues long. V lost 11 bases to trimming and J lost 1 base, with 6 bases between them. In DNA form, the CDR3 reads TGTGCCGCCGGGTCCTACAATGAGCAGTTCTTC. Residues: CAAGSYNEQFF.

This clonotype showed up many times. The chain joins TRBV5-1 to TRBJ1-6, with D perhaps matching TRBD1 (5 bases). Trimming shortened V by 4 bases and J by 3 bases, and 11 bases separated the two germline ends. The CDR3 length is 15 residues. The germline V gene has CDR1 SGHRS and CDR2 YFSETQ. CDR3 in amino acids: CASSLRQNYNSPLHF. DNA of the CDR3: TGCGCCAGCAGCCTTCGACAGAACTATAATTCACCCCTCCACTTT.

On this clonotype: This clone may be a read error of a much larger clone one base away. This rearrangement joins TRBV20-1 to TRBJ1-1; 8 bases line up with TRBD1. The length of the CDR3 is 12 residues. The germline gives CDR1 DFQATT, CDR2 SNEGSKA (reference sequence). The CDR3 DNA reads TGCAGTGCTCATCAGGGGGCAGGGGATGCTCTCTTT. It yields the protein CSAHQGAGDALF.

This sequence joins TRBV11-2 and TRBJ2-5, with D perhaps TRBD1 or TRBD2 (6 bases each). The germline CDR1 and CDR2 sequences are SGHAT and FQNNGV. The ends were cut back, 5 bases at V and 4 bases at J, with 14 bases in the middle. CDR3 length equals 14 residues. CDR3 sequence (DNA): TGTGCCAGCAGCCGCGGGACAAGGGGAGAGACCCAGTACTTC. Its translation is CASSRGTRGETQYF.

In its sample, this clonotype was seen a few times. V gene TRBV6-1 combines with J gene TRBJ1-2, with D possibly being TRBD1 (5 bases). The germline CDR1 and CDR2 sequences are MNHNS and SASEGT. This CDR3 comprises 14 residues. The ends were cut back, 6 bases at V and 5 bases at J, with 16 bases in the middle. CDR3 bases: TGTGCCAGCAGGGCCGGGACGGGTTGGTATGGCTACACCTTC. Translated: CASRAGTGWYGYTF.

The sample holds a few counts of this clonotype. The gene calls are TRBV27 and TRBJ2-2; TRBD2 aligns across 7 bases. The CDR3 sequence is 15 residues long. Germline V gene data show CDR1 as MNHEY and CDR2 as SMNVEV (reference sequence). The junction had 5 bases not matched to a gene; V was cut back by 2 bases and J by 5 bases. CDR3 nucleotide sequence: TGTGCCAGCAGTTTAAGACGGGGGGAAACCGGGGAGCTGTTTTTT. It specifies CASSLRRGETGELFF.

This clonotype was observed once. Since a much larger clone is just one base distant, this may be a read error. The genes are TRBV18 and TRBJ1-6, with 8 bases lining up with TRBD1. The CDR3 runs to 15 residues. Germline CDR1 KGHSH, CDR2 LQKENI. The CDR3 reads CASSHGTGDNSPRHF. CDR3 DNA sequence: TGTGCCAGCTCTCACGGGACAGGAGATAATTCACCCCGCCACTTT.

This chain joins TRBV30 and TRBJ2-3; 9 positions agree with TRBD2. The J segment lost 6 bases and the V segment lost 2 bases, leaving 12 bases of the junction unmatched. The CDR3 covers 16 residues. CDR1 GTSNPN and CDR2 SVGIG come from the germline V gene (reference sequence). For the CDR3, the DNA is TGTGCCTGGAGTCCGGGGATAGCGGGAGCCCGGGATACGCAGTATTTT. Encoded protein: CAWSPGIAGARDTQYF.

This clonotype was recorded a few times. The chain links TRBV9 to TRBJ2-1; D unclear. The V end lost 0 bases, the J end lost 4 bases, and 11 bases lay between the germline ends. CDR1 and CDR2 (germline): SGDLS, YYNGEE. This CDR3 is 15 amino acids long. CDR3 sequence: CASSVEGASYNEQFF. The CDR3 region has the DNA TGTGCCAGCAGCGTAGAGGGCGCTAGTTACAATGAGCAGTTCTTC.

This sequence joins TRBV4-1 and TRBJ2-7; D possibly corresponds to TRBD2 (5 bases). Germline CDR1 is MGHRA and CDR2 is YSYEKL. This CDR3 has 14 amino acids. V was pared by 4 bases and J by 5 bases, with 15 bases between. The CDR3 sequence is CASSPRGLTDEQYF. CDR3 sequence (DNA): TGCGCCAGCAGCCCACGGGGTTTAACGGACGAGCAGTACTTC.